These 27 T cell receptor beta chains share one sample of origin, sequenced in a study of identical twins. TCRdb re-derived calls from the 5' RACE reads in MiXCR, one entry per CDR3 protein. This table has 450,000 to 500,000 distinct CDR3 sequences, approximately 15% appearing once. Another study also made use of these data, one on yellow fever vaccine responses in identical twins.

What was sequenced was CD4+ T cells sorted from blood. The source of these receptors is a woman in her late teens or twenties in good health.

Ten or more counts support this clonotype. The rearrangement links TRBV12-3 or TRBV12-4 to TRBJ2-5; TRBD1 matches 10 bases. This CDR3 is built from 16 residues. The J segment lost 6 bases and the V segment lost 1 base, leaving 8 bases of the junction unmatched. CDR3 amino acids: CASSLDTGTGVKTQYF. The CDR3 coding sequence is TGTGCCAGCAGTTTAGATACCGGGACAGGGGTAAAGACCCAGTACTTC.

This clonotype showed up many times. The chain is built from TRBV10-1 and TRBJ1-1; D is undetermined. Trimming left V 3 bases short and J 4 bases short, with 9 bases between. Germline lookup yields CDR1 WNHNN and CDR2 SYGVQD (reference sequence). CDR3 length: 13 amino acids. The CDR3 DNA sequence: TGCGCCAGCAGTGACCGTCGGACCACTGAAGCTTTCTTT. Residues: CASSDRRTTEAFF.

The V call is TRBV6-5, the J call TRBJ1-1; 10 nucleotides match TRBD1. Germline V gene lookup returns CDR1 MNHEY and CDR2 SVGAGI. Trimming at V came to 4 bases and at J to 6 bases, leaving 8 bases not matched to a gene. CDR3 length equals 15 residues. Here the CDR3 reads CASSSTGTGVPEAFF. The CDR3 coding sequence is TGTGCCAGCAGTTCCACCGGGACAGGGGTGCCTGAAGCTTTCTTT.

This sequence joins TRBV29-1 and TRBJ2-2, with D unclear. Germline CDR1 and CDR2: SQVTM and ANQGSEA. This CDR3 contains 13 residues. V shed 3 bases and J shed 4 bases, with 9 bases lying between them. CDR3 residues: CSVDKSPTGELFF. CDR3 DNA: TGCAGCGTTGACAAATCTCCCACCGGGGAGCTGTTTTTT.

This clonotype was seen at least ten times. The chain combines TRBV29-1 with TRBJ2-7; D may be TRBD2 (6 bases). Trimming took off 6 bases at V and 3 bases at J, with 15 bases between the two ends. The germline V gene encodes CDR1 SQVTM and CDR2 ANQGSEA. The CDR3 consists of 13 residues. The CDR3 reads CSVKRLGDYEQYF. CDR3 sequence (DNA): TGCAGCGTCAAGAGACTAGGGGACTACGAGCAGTACTTC.

In its sample, this clonotype was seen a few times. The genes are TRBV7-6 and TRBJ2-2; 7 nucleotides agree with TRBD2. Unmatched junction bases numbered 6, after V lost 3 bases and J lost 2 bases. This CDR3 contains 16 residues. Germline V gene lookup returns CDR1 SGHVS and CDR2 FNYEAQ. In DNA, the CDR3 is TGTGCCAGCAGCTTGGGCCTAGCGGATAACACCGGGGAGCTGTTTTTT. Protein sequence: CASSLGLADNTGELFF.

Only a few counts were recorded for this clonotype. The chain links TRBV7-2 to TRBJ2-3; TRBD2 agrees at 12 bases. This CDR3 comprises 16 residues. V dropped 2 bases and J dropped 4; count of bases not matched to a gene: 4. Germline CDR1 reads SGHTA; CDR2 reads FQGNSA. Here the CDR3 DNA reads TGTGCCAGCAGCTTATCTAGCGGGGGGGGACCAGATACGCAGTATTTT. Protein product: CASSLSSGGGPDTQYF.

This clonotype was seen many times. The rearrangement uses TRBV12-3 or TRBV12-4 and TRBJ2-2, with D uncertain. This CDR3 spans 13 amino acids. V lost 7 bases, J lost 3 bases, and 9 bases lay in between. The CDR3 loop is CASNPWDTGELFF. CDR3 sequence (DNA): TGTGCCAGCAATCCCTGGGACACCGGGGAGCTGTTTTTT.

Many counts were recorded for this clonotype. V and J are TRBV10-3 and TRBJ1-2, with 7 bases aligning to TRBD1. CDR3 length: 14 residues. Germline V lookup: CDR1 ENHRY, CDR2 SYGVKD. Trimming cost V 4 bases and J 4 bases; bases outside gene matches: 6. The CDR3 spells CAISGQGGLYGYTF. For the CDR3, the DNA is TGTGCCATCAGTGGACAGGGCGGGCTCTATGGCTACACCTTC.

This chain links TRBV5-1 with TRBJ2-5; maybe TRBD2 (6 bases). The CDR3 contains 14 residues. Germline V CDR1 and CDR2: SGHRS, YFSETQ. The ends were cut back, 0 bases at V and 7 bases at J, with 13 bases in the middle. The CDR3 reads CASSLETGVGTQYF. The DNA of the CDR3 is TGCGCCAGCAGCTTGGAAACGGGGGTCGGGACCCAGTACTTC.

For the CDR3, the DNA is TGTGCCAGCAGTGGAACAGGGAATAGCAATCAGCCCCAGCATTTT. It is translated as CASSGTGNSNQPQHF. The rearrangement uses TRBV2 and TRBJ1-5, with D maybe TRBD1 (6 bases). This CDR3 region has 15 residues. Trimming removed 4 bases from V and 0 bases from J, with 10 bases in between. Germline V CDR1 and CDR2: SNHLY, FYNNEI.

The rearrangement links TRBV24-1 to TRBJ2-5, with 8 bases aligning to TRBD1. Looked up from germline, CDR1 is KGHDR and CDR2 is SFDVKD. Trimming took 3 bases from V and 4 from J; bases not matched to a gene: 12. The CDR3 is 17 residues long. CDR3 region: CATSDSGRGQERETQYF. The CDR3 nucleotides are TGTGCCACCAGTGATAGTGGCCGGGGACAGGAGCGAGAGACCCAGTACTTC.

This clonotype was seen repeatedly, ten times or more. The chain joins TRBV20-1 to TRBJ2-7, with 9 positions matching TRBD2. Trimming removed 3 bases from V and 2 bases from J; junction bases left unmatched: 8. The CDR3 covers 15 residues. CDR1 and CDR2 from the germline V gene are DFQATT and SNEGSKA (reference sequence). CDR3 sequence: CSASGGLASTYEQYF. The CDR3 DNA sequence: TGCAGTGCTAGTGGAGGACTAGCGAGTACCTACGAGCAGTACTTC.

This chain uses TRBV12-5 with TRBJ2-1, with D perhaps assigned TRBD1 or TRBD2 (5 bases each). With 1 base removed from V and 3 bases from J, the gap between germline ends came to 13 bases. There are 16 residues in the CDR3. Germline CDR1 is LGHNT and CDR2 is FRNRAP. The CDR3: CASGLGDGTLYNEQFF. The CDR3 nucleotides are TGTGCTAGTGGTTTGGGGGACGGAACACTCTACAATGAGCAGTTCTTC.

This clonotype was detected only a few times. The chain links TRBV10-2 to TRBJ2-3; the D gene is possibly TRBD2 (5 bases). The length of the CDR3 is 15 residues. V was trimmed by 5 bases and J by 4 bases, leaving 16 bases between them. Germline CDR1 is WSHSY and CDR2 is SAAADI. Here the CDR3 reads CASSIPSGMSDTQYF. As DNA, the CDR3 is TGCGCCAGCAGTATCCCCTCGGGAATGTCAGATACGCAGTATTTT.

This clonotype was seen only once. The chain employs TRBV20-1 and TRBJ2-3; no clear D gene. The CDR3 sequence is 15 residues long. Trimming cost V 0 bases and J 7 bases, with 17 bases left between them. CDR1 DFQATT and CDR2 SNEGSKA come from the germline V gene (reference sequence). Here the CDR3 DNA reads TGCAGTGCTAGAGATCCCCAAGGACGCCGGAATACGCAGTATTTT. Amino acids: CSARDPQGRRNTQYF.

A remark on this clonotype: A much larger clone sits a single nucleotide away, making a read error possible. This chain uses TRBV3-1 with TRBJ1-4, with a possible D match to TRBD1 (6 bases). The germline V gene encodes CDR1 LGHDT and CDR2 YNNKEL (reference sequence). Trimming removed 3 bases from V and 10 bases from J, with 9 bases in between. This CDR3 spans 12 amino acids. The CDR3, as DNA: TGTGCCAGCAGCCAGTGGGGGCCAAAACTGTTTTTT. It yields the protein CASSQWGPKLFF.

This clonotype has just a few counts. The chain joins TRBV6-4 to TRBJ1-1, with unresolved D. The CDR3 runs 15 residues. Germline V lookup: CDR1 MRHNA, CDR2 SNTAGT. V was cut by 6 bases and J by 0 bases, with 14 bases left in between. The CDR3 DNA is TGTGCCAGCAGATCGGACGGAAATTTGAACACTGAAGCTTTCTTT. This encodes CASRSDGNLNTEAFF.

This clonotype was observed a handful of times. This chain connects TRBV6-5 to TRBJ2-4, with no clear D. V was pared by 4 bases and J by 3 bases, with 10 bases between. Per the germline V gene, CDR1 is MNHEY and CDR2 is SVGAGI. The CDR3 spans 14 residues. CDR3 loop: CASSSRWGKNIQYF. DNA for the CDR3: TGTGCCAGCAGTTCAAGATGGGGCAAAAACATTCAGTACTTC.

This clonotype was found a few times. The rearrangement uses TRBV7-9 and TRBJ2-1; D not certain. The V end was cut by 3 bases, the J end by 3 bases, with 12 bases between. Germline-derived CDR1 and CDR2 are SEHNR and FQNEAQ (reference sequence). The length of the CDR3 is 15 residues. The CDR3 here is CASSFASSYYNEQFF. CDR3 DNA: TGTGCCAGCAGCTTCGCATCGAGTTACTACAATGAGCAGTTCTTC.

This clonotype showed up just a few times. The chain links TRBV10-3 to TRBJ2-3; tentatively, D is TRBD1 (5 bases). The CDR3 totals 15 residues. From germline, CDR1 is ENHRY and CDR2 SYGVKD. V lost 0 bases to trimming and J lost 4 bases, with 11 bases between them. The CDR3 region has the DNA TGTGCCATCAGTGAGTCTGCAGGGATAGCAGATACGCAGTATTTT. Encoded protein: CAISESAGIADTQYF.

This clonotype came up a few times. The V gene is TRBV7-3, the J gene TRBJ2-2, with D hard to call. Germline V gives CDR1 SGHTA, CDR2 FQGTGA. The CDR3 consists of 15 residues. The germline V and J ends were trimmed by 5 bases and 2 bases, with 12 bases remaining between them. The CDR3, as DNA: TGTGCCAGCAGCGCAGGTCACCGAAACACCGGGGAGCTGTTTTTT. This gives the protein CASSAGHRNTGELFF.

This clonotype was counted a few times. The CDR3 DNA sequence: TGTGCCAGCAGTTTAAGGGGCAGGGGAGTTAGACCCCAGCATTTT. Protein product: CASSLRGRGVRPQHF. The J gene is TRBJ1-5, the V gene TRBV28; TRBD1 is a possible D gene (6 bases). Germline CDR1 and CDR2: MDHEN and SYDVKM. V lost 2 bases and J 10 bases, leaving 18 bases between the germline ends. The CDR3 runs 15 residues. The full variable domain, its missing parts supplied by reference TRBV28 and TRBJ1-5, is DVKVTQSSRYLVKRTGEKVFLECVQDMDHENMFWYRQDPGLGLRLIYFSYDVKMKEKGDIPEGYSVSREKKERFSLILESASTNQTSMYLCASSLRGRGVRPQHFGDGTRLSIL.

This clonotype occurred a few times. This chain links TRBV20-1 with TRBJ2-1; 11 bases map to TRBD2. CDR1 is DFQATT, CDR2 SNEGSKA, per germline (reference sequence). V lost 4 bases to trimming and J lost 9 bases; unmatched junction nucleotides: 11. The CDR3 covers 15 residues. The CDR3 nucleotides are TGCAGTGCTATCCTCCAACTAGCGGGAGCCGCTGAGCAGTTCTTC. Translating it yields CSAILQLAGAAEQFF.

The V call is TRBV6-2 or TRBV6-3, the J call TRBJ2-5; tentatively, D is TRBD2 (6 bases). The CDR3 is made up of 17 amino acids. Per germline, CDR1 MNHEY and CDR2 SVGEGT. Trimming left V 5 bases short and J 1 base short, with 20 bases between. The CDR3 reads CASSRSLRLVSQETQYF. The CDR3 DNA sequence: TGTGCCAGCAGTCGATCCCTGAGACTAGTTTCCCAAGAGACCCAGTACTTC.

The rearrangement links TRBV6-2 or TRBV6-3 to TRBJ2-1, with TRBD2 as a possible D gene (6 bases). The V gene's germline CDR1 is MNHEY and CDR2 SVGEGT. V was trimmed by 2 bases and J by 6 bases, leaving 14 bases between them. The CDR3 spans 15 residues. As DNA, the CDR3 is TGTGCCAGCAGTTACCCCAAGACTAGGTCCAATGAGCAGTTCTTC. It translates to CASSYPKTRSNEQFF.

The V gene is TRBV20-1, the J gene TRBJ2-7; 7 bases line up with TRBD2. CDR1 DFQATT and CDR2 SNEGSKA come from the germline V gene (reference sequence). The CDR3 has 15 residues. The junction had 7 bases not matched to a gene; V was cut back by 0 bases and J by 2 bases. In nucleotides, the CDR3 is TGCAGTGCTAGAGATCTGGGGGGGGGAACCTACGAGCAGTACTTC. Encoded protein: CSARDLGGGTYEQYF.